This T cell receptor beta chain is drawn from a study of blood T cell repertoires in COVID-19 (dated by TCRdb to 2019 to 2021). Regarding the study in general: Samples from collaborators originated in the United States, Italy and Spain and spanned both the acute and convalescent phases of COVID-19. The prospective study material was composed of cDNA or gDNA derived from T cells, B-cell-depleted T cells, or PBMCs. Subjects who had been exposed to COVID-19, were actively infected with it, or had recovered from it provided the deeply sampled blood TCRbeta repertoires that made up the dataset. A freely available public database, intended as a resource for researchers studying the immune response to SARS-CoV-2, is where the repertoires were released. Samples were obtained from the ongoing ImmuneRACE study (first 160 participants) and from over 1,000 subjects provided by 6 global collaborators. Sample metadata almost always included a de-identified subject ID, COVID-19 status, age in years and sex. Where available, HLA class I and class II types were taken from metadata supplied by the sample provider and were not determined by assay-based typing. Overall results and qualifications from the work: The amount of clinical and demographic metadata varied by source and participant and was provided uncurated.

This clone was seen more than once but under ten times. It lacks a known antigen. No clone much larger than this one lies a single base away; base qualities are absent. The sample carries other DNA sequences with the same CDR3. TCRbeta CDR3 regions were amplified from genomic DNA by means of the immunoSEQ Assay, a bias-controlled multiplex PCR. As for how the authors treated the data: The number of nucleated cells in each sample was estimated from the amplification of reference gene primers within the assay. Sequence reads were collapsed and filtered to measure the absolute abundance of every unique TCRbeta CDR3 rearrangement. For each sample, productive Simpson clonality was calculated as the square root of Simpson's diversity index over productive rearrangements. TCRdb stores this immuneACCESS table with in-frame sequences only. Part of the clones is absent; in the studies checked, under half of the shortfall reflects unresolved V genes, and no reason is known for the rest. V and J calls and clone size are given by that table; D and trimming were obtained from the DNA. Present in this sample are roughly 230,000 clones, 65% to 90% of which were seen just once. 4.5% to 6% of the sample is in the top ten clones.

V sheds 1 base and J sheds 2 bases, leaving 10 bases between their ends. The germline V gene provides CDR1 SGHRS and CDR2 YFSETQ. The cysteine opens and the phenylalanine closes a CDR3 of 14 amino acids. The CDR3 DNA has 42 bases and is translated from base 1. At one collaborating source in Seattle, patients were enrolled during active infection and were followed longitudinally through the course of disease. Collaborating institutions collected whole blood in K2EDTA tubes following their own protocols. For TCRbeta analysis, collaborators shipped samples as frozen whole blood, isolated PBMCs, or DNA extracted from either of those sample types.

Source material: peripheral blood. The chain joins TRBV5-1 to TRBJ2-7; the D gene is perhaps TRBD1, on 5 matching bases. The sequence was collected from a man aged 45-60 years with COVID-19, enrolled during active disease. DNA sequence: TGCGCCAGCAGCTTGCAAGGGGCCCCCTACGAGCAGTACTTC. The encoded protein is CASSLQGAPYEQYF. Where the CDR3 stops, the reference TRBV5-1 and TRBJ2-7 genes take over; the full variable domain is KAGVTQTPRYLIKTRGQQVTLSCSPISGHRSVSWYQQTPGQGLQFLFEYFSETQRNKGNFPGRFSGRQFSNSRSEMNVSTLELGDSALYLCASSLQGAPYEQYFGPGTRLTVT.